These 10 T cell receptor beta chains came from one sample sequenced in a study of blood T cell repertoires in COVID-19 (dated by TCRdb to 2020 to 2021). Receptor libraries were prepared by the immunoSEQ multiplex PCR assay. The table comes from immuneACCESS by way of TCRdb, which keeps in-frame sequences with V and J called. Part of the clones is missing from these tables; in studies checked, under half for an unresolved V gene and the rest for unknown reasons. The sample has about 59,000 clones on record, approximately 80% of them singletons. The ten largest account for roughly 30% of the sample. The sample taken for sequencing was peripheral blood. The receptors stem from a man aged 55 to 70 with COVID-19, enrolled during active disease.

This sequence joins TRBV29-1 and TRBJ2-6, with D possibly being TRBD1 (5 bases). This CDR3 comprises 15 residues. Germline V gene sequence: CDR1 SQVTM, CDR2 ANQGSEA. V was shortened by 0 bases and J by 3 bases, with 9 bases between the two germline ends. The chain's CDR3 is CSVEEGHGGANVLTF. The DNA of the CDR3 is TGCAGCGTTGAAGAAGGACACGGTGGGGCCAACGTCCTGACTTTC.

The chain couples TRBV11-3 to TRBJ1-1; 7 bases map to TRBD1. The CDR3 loop spans 15 amino acids. Germline CDR1 SGHNT, CDR2 YENEEA. Trimming removed 0 bases from V and 6 bases from J; junction bases left unmatched: 7. The CDR3 region is CASSLDNRGGAEAFF. For the CDR3, the DNA is TGTGCCAGCAGCTTAGATAACAGGGGTGGGGCTGAAGCTTTCTTT.

The chain uses TRBV2 and TRBJ1-2, with no clear D. The germline V gene encodes CDR1 SNHLY and CDR2 FYNNEI. The CDR3 loop spans 12 amino acids. Trimming left V 6 bases short and J 8 bases short, with 13 bases between. The CDR3, as DNA: TGTGCCAGCAGGAAGACACAAAACGGCTACACCTTC. Amino acids: CASRKTQNGYTF.

V is TRBV3-1 (or the pseudogene TRBV3-2) and J is TRBJ2-7, with 8 bases identical to TRBD2. Germline V CDR1 and CDR2: LGHDT, YNNKEL (reference sequence). J gave up 5 bases and V 1 base, and 4 bases lay outside the gene matches. CDR3 length: 14 amino acids. CDR3 nucleotide sequence: TGTGCCAGCAGCCAAGGGACTAGCAACAACGAGCAGTACTTC. Translated, it gives CASSQGTSNNEQYF.

The chain's CDR3 is CASSSGGVGANVLTF. The CDR3, as DNA: TGTGCCAGCAGCTCCGGAGGGGTAGGGGCCAACGTCCTGACTTTC. J is TRBJ2-6 and V is TRBV7-3; maybe TRBD2 (6 bases). The CDR3 totals 15 residues. V was pared by 4 bases and J by 4 bases, with 11 bases between. The germline CDR1 and CDR2 sequences are SGHTA and FQGTGA.

This rearrangement joins TRBV6-5 to TRBJ2-1, with 11 bases fitting TRBD2. The CDR3 extends over 15 amino acids. The V gene's germline CDR1 is MNHEY and CDR2 SVGAGI. The V segment lost 2 bases and the J segment 6 bases; nucleotides outside the gene matches: 3. The DNA of the CDR3 is TGTGCCAGCAGTTACGGGACTAGCGGAGTCAATGAGCAGTTCTTC. Residues: CASSYGTSGVNEQFF.

This chain joins TRBV2 and TRBJ2-1; D is possibly TRBD2 (5 bases). CDR3 length: 14 amino acids. Germline V CDR1 and CDR2: SNHLY, FYNNEI. Between the trimmed V and J ends, which lost 6 bases and 4 bases, there was a span of 13 bases. CDR3 bases: TGTGCCAGCAGACTAGAGCCGGCTTACAATGAGCAGTTCTTC. This gives the protein CASRLEPAYNEQFF.

The chain is built from TRBV19 and TRBJ1-5; 11 bases fit TRBD1. This CDR3 comprises 17 residues. Germline trimming cut 3 bases from V and 3 bases from J; bases unmatched to any gene: 7. The germline V gene has CDR1 LNHDA and CDR2 SQIVND (reference sequence). This CDR3 reads CASSIPGQGATNQPQHF. CDR3 coding DNA: TGTGCCAGTAGTATCCCCGGACAGGGGGCTACCAATCAGCCCCAGCATTTT.

This clone was recorded once. The J gene is TRBJ2-2, the V gene TRBV19; D perhaps matches TRBD1 (6 bases). V was cut by 4 bases and J by 3 bases, with 18 bases left in between. The CDR3 contains 17 residues. CDR1 is LNHDA, CDR2 SQIVND, per germline (reference sequence). The CDR3 DNA is TGTGCCAGTAGTAGGGGGCCTGGCAGGGGAGACACCGGGGAGCTGTTTTTT. Its protein is CASSRGPGRGDTGELFF.

This sequence joins TRBV5-1 and TRBJ2-1; 14 bases fit TRBD2. There are 16 residues in the CDR3. Per germline, CDR1 SGHRS and CDR2 YFSETQ. Trimming removed 0 bases from V and 8 bases from J; junction bases left unmatched: 4. The CDR3 DNA follows: TGCGCCAGCAGCTTGGGACTAGCGGGAGGGCCCCATGAGCAGTTCTTC. Translating it yields CASSLGLAGGPHEQFF. The full variable domain, its missing parts supplied by reference TRBV5-1 and TRBJ2-1, is KAGVTQTPRYLIKTRGQQVTLSCSPISGHRSVSWYQQTPGQGLQFLFEYFSETQRNKGNFPGRFSGRQFSNSRSEMNVSTLELGDSALYLCASSLGLAGGPHEQFFGPGTRLTVL.